What follows is one T cell receptor (beta chain) and its context. These data are taken from a study of PD-L1 blockade in urothelial cancer. Study information: Study patients had been treated with 0 to 3 previous chemotherapy regimens. Treatment start was followed by blood analysis at 3 weeks (second dose) and again at 6 weeks.

Synthetic templates analogous to TCR were spiked into all PCRs individually. This table comes from immunoSEQ multiplex PCR, and its TCRdb copy is limited to in-frame clones, with some not included. The sample gives about 30,000 clones, over 75% of which show up once; about 15% is in the top ten. Time point described: pretreatment peripheral blood. The sequenced sample was PBMCs, obtained around atezolizumab (anti-PD-L1) treatment. This receptor was taken from a man in his fifties or sixties with urothelial cancer.

The CDR3 region has the DNA TGTGCCACCCAGCCAGGGACAGGGGAACTCAATCAGCCCCAGCATTTT. Residues: CATQPGTGELNQPQHF. The rearrangement joins TRBV19 to TRBJ1-5; 10 bases are a match to TRBD1. V shed 10 bases and J 3 bases; nucleotides not matched to a gene: 12. Germline V CDR1 and CDR2: LNHDA, SQIVND (reference sequence). CDR3 size: 16 residues.